The TCR beta chain under discussion was sequenced for a study of T cell repertoires in cytomegalovirus infection. TCRdb re-derived calls from the reads in MiXCR, one entry per CDR3 protein. The sample has approximately 130,000 distinct CDR3 sequences, 20% to 30% seen once; the top ten hold 34%. V shed 3 bases and J shed 5 bases, with 20 bases lying between them. Germline loops: CDR1 MNHEY, CDR2 SMNVEV (reference sequence). The CDR3 is 17 residues long. This clonotype was seen a single time. What it recognizes is unknown. Sequenced input: PBMCs, sequenced either directly or after in vitro stimulation (not recorded which). The sequence was obtained from a human donor in good health (CMV status not recorded). Some clones in this sample may be carry-over from other donors' samples. This rearrangement joins TRBV27 to TRBJ2-1; possible D gene TRBD2, 7 bases. The CDR3 loop is CASSFSLGGAGDNEQFF. The CDR3 DNA follows: TGTGCCAGCAGTTTCTCTCTCGGGGGCGCGGGGGACAATGAGCAGTTCTTC.